This T cell receptor beta chain was found in a study of CD8+CD57+ T cells in acquired aplastic anemia (dated by TCRdb to the late 2010s). Broadly, across the study: DNA extracted from sorted CD4+ and CD8+ cells had a mean of roughly 3 ug, with a range of roughly 0.2 to 30 ug. CD8+CD57+ expansion was defined as frequency above the mean frequency observed in healthy subjects. The investigation overall reported the following: Although 25 to 30 CD8+ CDR3 sequences were shared by patients and controls, these sequences appeared highly expressed in patients and within the immunodominant clones of patients. No significant difference in CD8+ Simpson's diversity was found between patients and healthy controls (P=0.060).

From the germline V gene, CDR1 is SQVTM and CDR2 is ANQGSEA. V and J are trimmed by 8 bases and 8 bases, and the gene matches miss 8 bases of the junction. Including cysteine and phenylalanine, the CDR3 has 12 amino acids. Only CDR3 DNA is held: 36 bases, read in frame from base 1. Expansion of CD8+CD57+ cells had been shown by flow cytometry in the patients chosen for sequencing. Every patient had severe acquired aplastic anemia, diagnosed using the International Study of Aplastic Anemia and Agranulocytosis and Camitta criteria. No patient had received any therapy when blood was sampled. The study deep-sequenced TCR repertoires of sorted CD4+ and CD8+ blood T cells from severe aplastic anemia patients and healthy subjects. In the USA, patient enrollment took place under clinicaltrials.gov protocols 00001620, 01623167, 00001397, 00071045, 00081523 and 00961064. Ficoll-Paque density gradient centrifugation was used to isolate peripheral blood mononuclear cells. Before DNA extraction, CD4+ and CD8+ T cells were sorted with FACS or magnetic beads.

A word on this clonotype: Its antigen remains undetermined. Base qualities are missing; no much larger clone stands one base away.

Genomic DNA was used as template for profiling of TCR beta VDJ combinations and CDR3 sequences. An Illumina HiSeq 2000 was used for TCR repertoire sequencing. As for how the authors treated the data: TRBV/TRBJ rearrangement plots, CDR3 size and DJ length profiles, and Simpson's diversity index were used to assess repertoires. The most abundant DNA sequence in the deep sequencing data was defined as the immunodominant clone. CDR3 amino acid sequences were screened for sharing across subjects and compared with published repertoires and the VDJdb database. TCRdb reran the public reads through fastp at Q25 and MiXCR, keeping productive beta chains. A single entry per CDR3 protein holds the most common genes and DNA from its merged rows. These V and J calls are TCRdb output, not the study's own analysis. The sample table holds 150,000 to 200,000 distinct CDR3 sequences, of which more than 45% were seen once. The ten biggest clones cover roughly 1.2% of the sample.

The clonotype comes from a human donor with aplastic anemia. Sequencing was carried out using sorted CD4+, CD8+, or CD8+CD57+ T cells (not recorded which) from PBMCs. The V and J segments used are TRBV29-1 and TRBJ1-2, with TRBD1 matching 10 junction bases. DNA sequence: TGCAGCTCACCCGGACAGGGGGACGGCTACACCTTC. Its translation is CSSPGQGDGYTF.